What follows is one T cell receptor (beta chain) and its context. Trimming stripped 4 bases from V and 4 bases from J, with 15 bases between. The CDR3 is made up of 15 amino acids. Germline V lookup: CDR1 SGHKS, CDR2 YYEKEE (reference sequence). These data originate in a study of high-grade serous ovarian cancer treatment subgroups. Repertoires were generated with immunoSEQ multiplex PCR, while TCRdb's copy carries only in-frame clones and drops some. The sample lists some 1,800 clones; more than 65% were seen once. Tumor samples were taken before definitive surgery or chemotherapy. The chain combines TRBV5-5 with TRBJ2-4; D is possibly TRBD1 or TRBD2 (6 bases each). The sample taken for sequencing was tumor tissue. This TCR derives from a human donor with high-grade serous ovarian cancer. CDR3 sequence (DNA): TGTGCCAGCAGCGGGAGAGGGGGAGGAAAAAACATTCAGTACTTC. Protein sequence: CASSGRGGGKNIQYF.